One sample yielded the 14 T cell receptor beta chains listed below, sequenced in a study of glioma-infiltrating T cells. TCR alpha and beta CDR3 regions were amplified from RNA using iRepertoire nested multiplex PCR. TCRdb processed the multiplex PCR reads anew with MiXCR; each CDR3 protein has one entry. The repertoire holds thousands of distinct CDR3 sequences, with more than 40% as singletons. Sequenced: glioma tissue, nonneoplastic brain tissue, or PBMCs (not recorded which). The receptors derive from a human donor with low-grade glioma or glioblastoma, undergoing nonglioma brain surgery, or in good health (not recorded which).

In the case of this clonotype: One end of the junction varies from germline; a read error may be responsible. This rearrangement joins TRBV4-2 to TRBJ2-1; 10 bases line up with TRBD2. From germline, CDR1 is LGHNA and CDR2 YNFKEQ. The CDR3 spans 15 residues. CDR3 DNA sequence: TGTGCCAGCAGACGCGGGACTAGCGCTTCCAATGAGCAGCTCTTC. Translated: CASRRGTSASNEQLF.

Notes on this clonotype: One junction end disagrees with the germline gene, perhaps due to a read error. The rearrangement uses TRBV28 and TRBJ1-1; no reliable D call. Germline values: CDR1 MDHEN, CDR2 SYDVKM. The CDR3 sequence is 15 residues long. The CDR3 is CASSTTEDGEIEAPF. For the CDR3, the DNA is TGTGCCAGCAGTACGACTGAGGATGGCGAAATTGAAGCTCCCTTT.

The V and J genes are TRBV27 and TRBJ2-7; no firm D call. Per germline, CDR1 MNHEY and CDR2 SMNVEV (reference sequence). Trimming stripped 6 bases from V and 3 bases from J, with 15 bases between. This CDR3 is 14 amino acids long. CDR3 region: CASRPFAGRYEQYF. The CDR3 DNA reads as TGTGCCAGCAGACCATTTGCAGGCCGCTACGAGCAGTACTTC.

Worth noting for this clonotype: A single base separates this from a much larger clone, so it may be a read error. The rearrangement links TRBV5-1 to TRBJ1-1, with 8 positions matching TRBD1. The V gene end was trimmed by 4 bases and the J gene end by 1 base; junction bases not matched to a gene: 3. The CDR3 covers 14 residues. Germline assignment: CDR1 SGHRS and CDR2 YFSETQ. Here the CDR3 DNA reads TGCGCCAGCAGCATAGGGACAGGGAACACTGAAGCTTTCTTT. Translating gives CASSIGTGNTEAFF.

The chain has TRBV7-2 and TRBJ1-5, with D unresolved. The CDR3 has 14 amino acids. The V end lost 0 bases, the J end lost 13 bases, and 16 bases lay between the germline ends. Germline V gene lookup returns CDR1 SGHTA and CDR2 FQGNSA. The CDR3 nucleotides are TGTGCCAGCAGCTTAGCGAGTTTAAACCAGCATCAGCATTTT. Its translation is CASSLASLNQHQHF.

This clonotype is classed as medium-sized. The chain has TRBV6-1 and TRBJ2-2; 12 nucleotides align to TRBD2. The ends lost 6 bases at V and 5 bases at J; junction bases unmatched: 4. The CDR3 has 15 residues. Germline CDR1 is MNHNS and CDR2 is SASEGT. This CDR3 is CASSLGLAGTGELFF. CDR3 DNA sequence: TGTGCCAGCAGCCTCGGACTAGCGGGAACCGGGGAGCTGTTTTTT.

This clonotype is classed as medium-sized. The gene calls are TRBV7-6 and TRBJ1-6, with 7 positions matching TRBD1. After removal of 4 bases from V and 8 bases from J, the junction contained 5 bases not matched to a gene. This CDR3 region has 14 residues. Germline CDR1 SGHVS, CDR2 FNYEAQ. The CDR3 bases are TGTGCCAGCAGCTCCGGGACAGTTGATTCACCCCTCCACTTT. Protein product: CASSSGTVDSPLHF.

The J gene is TRBJ2-5, the V gene TRBV11-2; D gene uncertain. Germline CDR1 and CDR2: SGHAT and FQNNGV. The germline V and J ends were trimmed by 4 bases and 2 bases, with 17 bases remaining between them. This CDR3 contains 16 residues. CDR3 bases: TGTGCCAGCAGCTCTTCGGCGTGGCTGGATCAAGAGACCCAGTACTTC. Translating gives CASSSSAWLDQETQYF.

The rearrangement links TRBV4-2 to TRBJ2-6, with a tentative D call TRBD2 (5 bases). Between the trimmed V and J ends, which lost 4 bases and 1 base, there was a span of 8 bases. Per germline, CDR1 LGHNA and CDR2 YNFKEQ. This CDR3 region has 15 residues. In nucleotides, the CDR3 is TGTGCCAGCAGCCCCGGGGAGTCTGGGGCCAACGTCCTGACTTTC. It codes for CASSPGESGANVLTF.

The chain combines TRBV20-1 with TRBJ1-1, with D possibly TRBD1 on 6 matching bases. CDR1 is DFQATT and CDR2 is SNEGSKA in the germline V gene (reference sequence). This CDR3 contains 14 residues. Trimming shortened V by 3 bases and J by 6 bases, and 17 bases separated the two germline ends. Here the CDR3 reads CSASLVQGYAEAFF. CDR3 sequence (DNA): TGCAGTGCTAGCCTGGTGCAGGGGTACGCTGAAGCTTTCTTT.

This clonotype was seen at least ten times. V gene TRBV7-9 combines with J gene TRBJ2-5, with D possibly called TRBD1 or TRBD2 (5 bases each). V lost 5 bases, J lost 5 bases, and 15 bases lay in between. Germline CDR1 and CDR2: SEHNR and FQNEAQ (reference sequence). The CDR3 sequence is 14 residues long. In DNA, the CDR3 is TGTGCCAGCAGCCCTGGGACCAACGCGGAGACCCAGTACTTC. It yields the protein CASSPGTNAETQYF. Supplemented by reference TRBV7-9 and TRBJ2-5, the full variable domain reads DTGVSQNPRHKITKRGQNVTFRCDPISEHNRLYWYRQTLGQGPEFLTYFQNEAQLEKSRLLSDRFSAERPKGSFSTLEIQRTEQGDSAMYLCASSPGTNAETQYFGPGTRLLVL.

The sample holds many counts of this clonotype. This chain joins TRBV12-3 or TRBV12-4 and TRBJ2-3; 9 bases fit TRBD2. The V segment lost 5 bases and the J segment 2 bases; nucleotides outside the gene matches: 8. The CDR3 consists of 16 residues. The CDR3 reads CASSPNLAGTTDTQYF. The CDR3 DNA follows: TGTGCCAGCAGTCCCAACCTAGCGGGGACCACAGATACGCAGTATTTT.

On this clonotype: At one end the junction does not follow the germline gene, possibly because of a read error. The rearrangement uses TRBV10-3 and TRBJ1-2; D gene uncertain. The CDR3 length is 11 residues. Germline CDR1 reads ENHRY; CDR2 reads SYGVKD. The DNA of the CDR3 is TGTGCCATCAGTGAGTATTATGACTACACCTTC. Translating gives CAISEYYDYTF.

In its sample, this clonotype ranks as medium-sized. This chain uses TRBV7-8 with TRBJ1-3, with D possibly matching TRBD1 (5 bases). V was cut by 5 bases and J by 1 base, with 15 bases left in between. Germline V lookup: CDR1 SGHVS, CDR2 FQNEAQ. This CDR3 spans 16 amino acids. CDR3 residues: CASSETGEGSGNTIYF. The DNA for the CDR3 is TGTGCCAGCAGCGAAACAGGAGAAGGATCTGGAAACACCATATATTTT.